Listed below are T cell receptor beta chains from one sample, sequenced in a study of cytomegalovirus exposure and HLA in healthy donors. The table came from immunoSEQ multiplex PCR; TCRdb's copy has only in-frame clones and leaves some out. This sample has over 150,000 clones, with 60% to 80% found just once. The sample consisted of PBMCs. The receptors shown here come from a woman aged 30 to 39 in good health and CMV-seronegative. Both conserved end residues are part of each CDR3.

TRBV15,TRBJ2-7,CATSRGAPGYSYEQYF
TRBV14,TRBJ1-2,CASSQEALGQPYGYTF
TRBV7-8,TRBJ1-4,CASSSPLGQGKANEKLFF
TRBV6-5,TRBJ1-2,CASSYRGGGYTF
TRBV10-1,TRBJ2-1,CASSESRVWGEQFF
TRBV5-1,TRBJ2-2,CASSSIAGPNTGELFF
TRBV21-1,TRBJ2-7,CASSTWTGAYEQYF
TRBV5-1,TRBJ2-1,CASSPTPRGDNEQFF
TRBV6-6,TRBJ1-6,CASRHLRTGLNSPLHF
TRBV28,TRBJ2-7,CASSPRGASYEQYF
TRBV10-3,TRBJ1-2,CAISEAGTGTYGYTF
TRBV6-1,TRBJ2-1,CASRIGGIREQFF
TRBV30,TRBJ2-2,CAWSGYQSVLAGELFF
TRBV6-6,TRBJ1-5,CASSYFGGTVQPQHF
TRBV28,TRBJ2-1,CASTPGRGSEQFF
TRBV7-9,TRBJ2-2,CASSLGLAGVITGELFF
TRBV10-3,TRBJ2-7,CAISESRQGEHEQYF
TRBV10-3,TRBJ1-2,CAIRGQERGYTF
TRBV2,TRBJ1-2,CASNWDRPNYGYTF
TRBV30,TRBJ2-2,CAWTHRHTGELFF